The source of this T cell receptor (beta chain) is a study of T cells in Graves' hyperthyroidism and ophthalmopathy (dated by TCRdb to the late 2010s). About the full investigation: Peripheral blood samples were taken at the time of initial diagnosis, prior to any treatment. TCR V-J signatures able to tell the groups apart were searched for in a discovery cohort of 100 or so patients, of whom more than 40 had Graves' ophthalmopathy and under 65 had stable Graves' hyperthyroidism. An independent validation cohort of fewer than 20 hyperthyroidism patients and roughly 16 patients who later progressed to ophthalmopathy tested prospective prediction of ophthalmopathy. The approximately 100 discovery patients were randomly divided into training and test sets at a 7:3 ratio. The study also compared thyroid tissue and blood T-cell repertoires from more than 5 Graves' hyperthyroidism patients. Once sampling was done, hyperthyroidism patients were given methimazole at a starting dose of 30 mg daily, whereas ophthalmopathy patients were given high-dose intravenous methylprednisolone. The paper reports TCR Vbeta CDR3 sequencing of roughly 140 peripheral blood samples: 40 or so ophthalmopathy, about 75 hyperthyroidism and approximately 17 progressor patients.

Graves' hyperthyroidism was defined as stable when no progression to ophthalmopathy occurred over 18 months of follow-up. The hyperthyroidism patients were between 18 and 65 years old and newly diagnosed, with a disease duration of less than 2 months. The study excluded patients with uncontrolled infections, other autoimmune diseases, pregnancy or lactation. Diagnoses were established on the basis of clinical symptoms, serum thyroxine and TRAb, thyroid ultrasound, and orbital computed tomography. PBMCs were isolated from about 10 ml of fresh peripheral blood by Ficoll-Paque density gradient centrifugation. Total RNA was extracted using Trizol reagent, and RNA quality was assessed on an Agilent 2100 Bioanalyzer. The TCR beta CDR3 regions were amplified from the RNA transcripts. The first round of RT-PCR for the TCR CDR3 was performed with the HTBI primer set and the Qiagen OneStep RT-PCR kit. Libraries were constructed in a second round of multiplex PCR, after which size selection and purification were performed. Sequencing of the libraries was done on an Illumina HiSeq2000 using paired-end 100 bp reads. The published analysis was carried out like this. SOAPnuke was used to process the raw data, throwing out any read that contained adapters or uncalled bases, had a mean Phred below 15, or lacked an exact constant-primer or identifier match. COPE v1.2.5 was used to merge high-quality paired reads, and clonotypes were defined as unique nucleotide sequences. Clonotypes were aligned to IMGT TRBV, TRBD and TRBJ reference segments using MiTCR v1.1. Analysis was restricted to V-J combinations with a frequency above 0.0001, which covered roughly 99% of repertoires. A TCS score was defined as the ratio between F50 (clonal expansion) and ExV (chaos), using BLOSUM62-based TCRdist between CDR3 peptides within each V-J. Welch's t-statistics and random forest reduced roughly 530 V-J features to under 15, which were used in a naive Bayes classifier (R e1071). TCRdb reprocessing: public reads trimmed at Q25 with fastp, clones called with MiXCR, in-frame beta chains kept. Identical CDR3 proteins give one entry, which carries the most common genes and DNA. Here the V and J calls rest on TCRdb's processing, not on the authors' analysis. The sample data list about 360,000 distinct CDR3 sequences, and about 13% of these were observed just once. The ten largest make up 9.2% of the sample.

V is cut by 1 base and J by 1 base, and the space between the germline ends is 17 bases. From the cysteine up to the phenylalanine, the CDR3 has a length of 17 residues. Of all the DNA, just the CDR3 is kept, 51 bases in frame from base 1. CDR1 and CDR2, looked up from the germline V gene (reference sequence), are PRHDT and FYEKMQ. Overall study outcomes, separate from this receptor: In cross-validation, a model built on a 13 V-J signature told ophthalmopathy apart from stable hyperthyroidism with approximately 90% sensitivity and approximately 81% specificity, and in testing the same model reached 80%/75%. Blood samples also contained most of the expanded thyroid clonotypes (frequency above 0.001), which suggests that blood repertoires may reflect thyroid immune responses. Sample size was not statistically predetermined, and blinding of investigators to group allocation was not performed. In validation, the model predicted progression to ophthalmopathy with over 60% sensitivity and about 73% specificity, a median of 6.5 months before onset.

In regard to this clonotype: The antigen this receptor binds is unknown. No per-base quality is available; no much larger clone lies one base away.

The sample comprised blood. The chain employs TRBV13 and TRBJ2-7; too little of a D gene remains to name it. This receptor was taken from a woman in her late teens or twenties with Graves' hyperthyroidism. The nucleotides read TGTGCCAGCAGCTTAGCTCCGTCGGTCGGGTGGTCCTACGAGCAGTACTTC. This is translated as CASSLAPSVGWSYEQYF.